This paragraph reports one T cell receptor beta chain. Its antigen is not identified. The data belong to a study of chemoradiotherapy in HPV16-positive cancers. Findings and limits, study-wide: Candidate HPV-specific clones and E7-related TCR motifs grew in tumor during treatment. HPV-specific T cells were functionally defined from only a couple of HPV16-positive patients. Better recurrence-free survival went with HPV-responsive T-cell expansion in HPV16-positive patients.

Sequenced by immunoSEQ multiplex PCR; TCRdb stores in-frame clones only, minus some. Seen here are tens of thousands of clones, 88% observed once, and the top ten hold 3.5% to 4.5%. Over chemoradiotherapy, repertoires were sampled more than once. This TCR came from a human donor with HPV-associated anogenital cancer. Sample: blood, taken from a patient who underwent chemoradiotherapy.

The CDR3 here is CASSPEVNYGYTF. In DNA form, the CDR3 reads TGTGCCAGCAGTCCTGAGGTTAACTATGGCTACACCTTC. The chain couples TRBV7-9 to TRBJ1-2; D gene uncertain. V shed 6 bases and J shed 1 base, with 9 bases lying between them. Germline loops: CDR1 SEHNR, CDR2 FQNEAQ (reference sequence). The CDR3 has 13 amino acids.